This T cell receptor beta chain was found in a study of control samples from healthy donors and cancer patients. CDR3 length equals 13 residues. V was trimmed by 7 bases and J by 3 bases, leaving 12 bases between them. TCRdb's table, derived via immunoSEQ multiplex PCR, lists solely in-frame clones and lacks some. The sample consists of about 55,000 clones, 88% of them appearing once. The sample comprised blood. The V call is TRBV12-3 or TRBV12-4, the J call TRBJ1-1, with D uncertain. This sequence originates from a man in his fifties or sixties in good health. CDR3 bases: TGTGCCAGCACCCAAGGCCTGGACACTGAAGCTTTCTTT. Amino acids: CASTQGLDTEAFF.